These 2 T cell receptor beta chains came from one sample sequenced in a study of human T cells and chemical hapten exposure. This sample's time point: pre-sensitization, week 0. Treatment here: therapeutic diphenylcyclopropenone sensitization with weekly scalp DPC. TCRdb used MiXCR to reprocess the RACE reads, holding one entry per CDR3 protein. The sample consists of some 59,000 distinct CDR3 sequences, around 11% of them appearing once. The material was whole blood, obtained in connection with sensitization to the hapten diphenylcyclopropenone (DPC). The receptors derive from a woman aged 40 to 50 with alopecia areata. Some clones in this sample may be carry-over from other donors' samples.

This clonotype was seen repeatedly, ten times or more. V is TRBV20-1 and J is TRBJ2-1; possibly TRBD1 or TRBD2 for D (5 bases each). Germline V CDR1 and CDR2: DFQATT, SNEGSKA (reference sequence). Trimming cost V 3 bases and J 3 bases, with 15 bases left between them. The CDR3 spans 15 residues. CDR3 in amino acids: CSARGVQLGYNEQFF. The DNA for the CDR3 is TGCAGTGCTAGGGGGGTTCAATTGGGCTACAATGAGCAGTTCTTC.

This clonotype was seen a handful of times. CDR3 nucleotide sequence: TGTGCCAGCGGACAGGGGAGGTTAGAGACCCAGTACTTC. Residues: CASGQGRLETQYF. The chain carries TRBV28 and TRBJ2-5, with TRBD1 identical over 9 bases. The CDR3 spans 13 residues. Germline CDR1 MDHEN, CDR2 SYDVKM. The V segment lost 8 bases and the J segment 4 bases; nucleotides outside the gene matches: 5.